Below, 14 T cell receptor beta chains from the same sample are listed, as sequenced in a study of shared clonotypes between healthy human individuals. Method: immunoSEQ multiplex PCR; TCRdb's copy keeps in-frame clones and lacks some. The sample has about 1 million clones; roughly 80% are singletons. The sequenced sample was memory CD4+ T cells sorted from blood. Specified subset: CD45RA-negative fraction. Source of these receptors: a man aged 18 to 30 in good health.

In its sample, this clone was seen a few times. The chain links TRBV7-9 to TRBJ2-2; D possibly corresponds to TRBD1 (5 bases). The CDR3 is 16 residues long. V shed 2 bases and J shed 0 bases, with 10 bases lying between them. Per germline, CDR1 SEHNR and CDR2 FQNEAQ (reference sequence). CDR3 loop: CASSLSRQPNTGELFF. The CDR3 coding sequence is TGTGCCAGCAGCTTATCGCGACAGCCGAACACCGGGGAGCTGTTTTTT.

On this clone itself: This same CDR3 is encoded by further DNA sequences in the sample. V is TRBV18 and J is TRBJ2-2, with D unresolved. This CDR3 is built from 12 residues. V lost 6 bases, J lost 0 bases, and 2 bases lay in between. Germline V gene lookup returns CDR1 KGHSH and CDR2 LQKENI. In DNA form, the CDR3 reads TGTGCCAGCTCGTCGAACACCGGGGAGCTGTTTTTT. Protein product: CASSSNTGELFF.

The J gene is TRBJ2-7, the V gene TRBV28; 9 bases are a match to TRBD2. The CDR3 runs 14 residues. With 2 bases clipped from V and 3 bases from J, the junction kept 2 bases outside the gene matches. Germline V gene data show CDR1 as MDHEN and CDR2 as SYDVKM. In DNA, the CDR3 is TGTGCCAGCAGTTTAAGACTAGCGGTCTACGAGCAGTACTTC. This translates into CASSLRLAVYEQYF. The whole variable domain, filled in from reference TRBV28 and TRBJ2-7, reads DVKVTQSSRYLVKRTGEKVFLECVQDMDHENMFWYRQDPGLGLRLIYFSYDVKMKEKGDIPEGYSVSREKKERFSLILESASTNQTSMYLCASSLRLAVYEQYFGPGTRLTVT.

V is TRBV7-6 and J is TRBJ2-7, with TRBD2 matching over 10 bases. Germline V gene lookup returns CDR1 SGHVS and CDR2 FNYEAQ. The ends lost 2 bases at V and 7 bases at J; junction bases unmatched: 8. The CDR3 is 15 residues long. Here the CDR3 DNA reads TGTGCCAGCAGCTTAAACGGGGGACTAGCGATAGAGCAGTACTTC. Amino acid sequence: CASSLNGGLAIEQYF.

On this clone: The conserved final phenylalanine or tryptophan is absent from the CDR3, which likely points to a read error. The DNA is left out, because the CDR3 cannot be placed on it with certainty; the CDR3 is given as TCRdb lists it. CDR3 sequence reads: CASSTHQAVPSI. The chain employs TRBV11-2 and TRBJ1-2. The CDR3 numbers 12 amino acids, ends counted. CDR1 is SGHAT and CDR2 is FQNNGV in the germline V gene.

CDR3 DNA: TGTGCCAGCAGACCCTCTTATTCACATCTCCCGAGCTCCTACGAGCAGTACTTC. This codes for CASRPSYSHLPSSYEQYF. The genes are TRBV2 and TRBJ2-7; no definite D call. The germline V gene has CDR1 SNHLY and CDR2 FYNNEI. The CDR3 contains 18 residues. V lost 6 bases, J lost 0 bases, and 24 bases lay in between.

Regarding this clone: The same CDR3 can be traced to other DNA sequences in this sample. The rearrangement uses TRBV6-1 and TRBJ1-2, with 7 bases fitting TRBD1. The CDR3 is 13 amino acids. The trim removed 3 bases at V and 4 bases at J, leaving 2 bases unmatched. CDR1 MNHNS and CDR2 SASEGT come from the germline V gene. The CDR3 DNA sequence: TGTGCCAGCAGTGAGACAGGGACCTATGGCTACACCTTC. Amino acids: CASSETGTYGYTF.

The V and J genes are TRBV11-2 and TRBJ2-5; 7 positions agree with TRBD2. The germline V gene encodes CDR1 SGHAT and CDR2 FQNNGV. The ends lost 10 bases at V and 1 base at J; junction bases unmatched: 6. This CDR3 is 13 amino acids long. The CDR3 loop reads CATSGGVQETQYF. CDR3 DNA: TGTGCCACCTCGGGGGGTGTCCAAGAGACCCAGTACTTC.

The chain uses TRBV11-2 and TRBJ1-1, with D possibly matching TRBD1 (6 bases). The CDR3 consists of 13 residues. Germline CDR1 is SGHAT and CDR2 is FQNNGV. V dropped 2 bases and J dropped 5 bases, with 9 bases sitting between them. CDR3 bases: TGTGCCAGCAGCTTAAAGGGGGGGACTGAAGCTTTCTTT. It yields the protein CASSLKGGTEAFF. Supplemented by reference TRBV11-2 and TRBJ1-1, the full variable domain reads EAGVAQSPRYKIIEKRQSVAFWCNPISGHATLYWYQQILGQGPKLLIQFQNNGVVDDSQLPKDRFSAERLKGVDSTLKIQPAKLEDSAVYLCASSLKGGTEAFFGQGTRLTVV.

This chain uses TRBV10-3 with TRBJ2-2, with TRBD2 matching 8 bases. With V trimmed by 7 bases and J by 6 bases, 4 bases remained unmatched. Per the germline V gene, CDR1 is ENHRY and CDR2 is SYGVKD. This CDR3 contains 13 residues. CDR3 protein: CAITAGGAGELFF. CDR3 nucleotide sequence: TGTGCCATCACCGCGGGAGGAGCCGGGGAGCTGTTTTTT.

Regarding this clone: Other DNA sequences in the same sample also yield this CDR3. This chain joins TRBV5-1 and TRBJ2-1; D is undetermined. The CDR3 runs to 14 residues. Germline CDR1 and CDR2: SGHRS and YFSETQ. Trimming removed 0 bases at V and 4 bases at J, with 8 bases between. The DNA for the CDR3 is TGCGCCAGCAGCTTGGAGGACGGTTACAATGAGCAGTTCTTC. Translating gives CASSLEDGYNEQFF.

This chain links TRBV11-2 with TRBJ2-3; D is tentatively TRBD1 or TRBD2 (5 bases each). Germline V CDR1 and CDR2: SGHAT, FQNNGV. The ends were cut back, 4 bases at V and 2 bases at J, with 13 bases in the middle. The CDR3 has 15 amino acids. As DNA, the CDR3 is TGTGCCAGCAGCTATCGAGGGGCGAACACAGATACGCAGTATTTT. It yields the protein CASSYRGANTDTQYF.

This rearrangement joins TRBV5-6 to TRBJ1-1, with D perhaps matching TRBD1 (5 bases). Trimming pared 4 bases from V and 1 base from J, leaving 14 bases between. The CDR3 consists of 15 residues. Germline V lookup: CDR1 SGHDT, CDR2 YYEEEE. As DNA, the CDR3 is TGTGCCAGCAGCGGGAACACGGGGACGAACACTGAAGCTTTCTTT. Amino acid sequence: CASSGNTGTNTEAFF.

This clone was counted a few times. The chain carries TRBV6-6 and TRBJ1-5, with 10 bases lining up with TRBD1. This CDR3 spans 16 amino acids. Germline V gene sequence: CDR1 MNHNY, CDR2 SVGAGI (reference sequence). With 4 bases clipped from V and 7 bases from J, the junction kept 10 bases outside the gene matches. The DNA of the CDR3 is TGTGCCAGCAGTTCCGGATCCGGGACAGGGGCACAGCCCCAGCATTTT. This sequence encodes CASSSGSGTGAQPQHF.